One and the same sample provided the 25 T cell receptor beta chains below, sequenced in a study of T cells in Graves' hyperthyroidism and ophthalmopathy. TCR beta CDR3 sequences were amplified from RNA transcripts. HTBI primers drove first-round RT-PCR of the TCR CDR3. A single record per CDR3 protein comes from TCRdb applying MiXCR to the multiplex PCR reads. This table has approximately 640,000 distinct CDR3 sequences, 45% appearing once. What was sequenced was peripheral blood or thyroid tissue (not recorded which). The receptor set was obtained from an adult man with Graves' disease, either hyperthyroidism or ophthalmopathy (not recorded which).

This clonotype was observed once. The chain links TRBV7-2 to TRBJ2-5, with 10 bases fitting TRBD1. V was clipped by 7 bases and J by 0 bases; unmatched bases: 5. From germline, CDR1 is SGHTA and CDR2 FQGNSA. The CDR3 spans 15 residues. The CDR3 spells CASTRTGGDQETQYF. The CDR3 DNA follows: TGTGCCAGCACCCGGACAGGGGGTGACCAAGAGACCCAGTACTTC.

This clonotype showed up many times. The chain employs TRBV10-3 and TRBJ2-5; 9 positions agree with TRBD2. The CDR3 is made up of 15 amino acids. Germline CDR1 reads ENHRY; CDR2 reads SYGVKD. Trimming took 3 bases from V and 3 from J; bases not matched to a gene: 5. The CDR3 reads CAISDSGRAEETQYF. The CDR3 DNA reads as TGTGCCATCAGTGATAGCGGGAGAGCAGAAGAGACCCAGTACTTC.

This clonotype was seen only a few times. The chain is built from TRBV20-1 and TRBJ1-2; 11 bases fit TRBD1. The junction had 11 bases not matched to a gene; V was cut back by 3 bases and J by 8 bases. Germline V lookup: CDR1 DFQATT, CDR2 SNEGSKA (reference sequence). The CDR3 is 15 residues long. The CDR3 reads CSARAPTGTGGGYTF. In DNA, the CDR3 is TGCAGTGCTAGGGCACCCACCGGGACAGGGGGGGGCTACACCTTC.

This sequence joins TRBV25-1 and TRBJ1-4, with D unresolved. Trimming cost V 6 bases and J 8 bases, with 16 bases left between them. The CDR3 length is 14 residues. Per the germline V gene, CDR1 is MGHDK and CDR2 is SYGVNS. The CDR3 loop is CASSEPGPAEKLFF. In nucleotides, the CDR3 is TGTGCCAGCAGCGAACCGGGCCCGGCAGAAAAACTGTTTTTT. Combining the CDR3 with reference TRBV25-1 and TRBJ1-4 gives the whole variable domain EADIYQTPRYLVIGTGKKITLECSQTMGHDKMYWYQQDPGMELHLIHYSYGVNSTEKGDLSSESTVSRIRTEHFPLTLESARPSHTSQYLCASSEPGPAEKLFFGSGTQLSVL.

The gene calls are TRBV7-9 and TRBJ1-6; 9 nucleotides align to TRBD1. CDR1 and CDR2 (germline): SEHNR, FQNEAQ (reference sequence). The ends lost 5 bases at V and 12 bases at J; junction bases unmatched: 11. This CDR3 is built from 15 residues. CDR3 amino acids: CASSTGQGLSVPLHF. The CDR3 DNA follows: TGTGCCAGCAGCACGGGACAGGGACTTTCGGTACCCCTCCACTTT.

On this clonotype itself: A much more abundant neighbour one base away suggests this may be a read error. V gene TRBV2 combines with J gene TRBJ1-4; D unresolved. CDR3 length: 15 residues. Germline-derived CDR1 and CDR2 are SNHLY and FYNNEI. CDR3 sequence: CASSGNLRRDERLFF. DNA of the CDR3: TGTGCCAGCAGTGGTAACTTGAGAAGGGATGAAAGACTGTTTTTT.

Remarks on this clonotype: One end of the junction does not line up with germline, which may come from a read error. As DNA, the CDR3 is TGTGCCAGCAGCTTGGAGGGGGGGTTCTACGAGCAGTACTTC. Protein: CASSLEGGFYEQYF. V and J are TRBV5-3 and TRBJ2-7, with TRBD2 as a possible D gene (7 bases). TRBV5-3 counts as an open reading frame of uncertain function. The CDR3 loop spans 14 amino acids.

The table lists this clonotype with many counts. The V gene is TRBV9, the J gene TRBJ1-6, with D hard to call. The CDR3 covers 15 residues. CDR1 and CDR2 (germline): SGDLS, YYNGEE. The V end was cut by 0 bases, the J end by 9 bases, with 13 bases between. CDR3 sequence: CASSVDVRVGSPLHF. In nucleotides, the CDR3 is TGTGCCAGCAGCGTAGATGTCCGGGTGGGTTCACCCCTCCACTTT.

This clonotype came up once. The chain couples TRBV7-8 to TRBJ2-7, with D tentatively TRBD1 or TRBD2 (5 bases each). The CDR3 has 14 amino acids. Germline loops: CDR1 SGHVS, CDR2 FQNEAQ. Trimming removed 6 bases from V and 7 bases from J, with 19 bases in between. The CDR3 DNA reads as TGTGCCAGCAGTCAGGGCTTGGGACGGAGGGAGCAGTACTTC. Protein product: CASSQGLGRREQYF. Together with reference TRBV7-8 and TRBJ2-7, the CDR3 gives the full variable domain: GAGVSQSPRYKVAKRGQDVALRCDPISGHVSLFWYQQALGQGPEFLTYFQNEAQLDKSGLPSDRFFAERPEGSVSTLKIQRTQQEDSAVYLCASSQGLGRREQYFGPGTRLTVT.

This clonotype was counted between two and nine times. The chain recombines TRBV29-1 with TRBJ2-5; D may match TRBD1 or TRBD2 (6 bases each). V was cut by 1 base and J by 9 bases, with 18 bases left in between. The germline CDR1 and CDR2 sequences are SQVTM and ANQGSEA. The CDR3 is 14 amino acids. CDR3 coding DNA: TGCAGCGTTGAAGTGGGGGGCGCAGGGCAGCCCCAGTACTTC. As protein: CSVEVGGAGQPQYF.

Comments on this clonotype: A read error may be the cause here, since a much bigger clone is one base away. The chain joins TRBV5-1 to TRBJ1-4; a possible D gene is TRBD1 (6 bases). Germline CDR1 and CDR2: SGHRS and YFSETQ. The CDR3 runs 12 residues. Trimming took 1 base from V and 13 from J, leaving 11 bases between them. This CDR3 reads CASSLNRVILFF. As DNA, the CDR3 is TGCGCCAGCAGCTTGAACAGGGTGATACTGTTTTTT.

This clonotype was detected only a few times. The J gene is TRBJ2-7, the V gene TRBV7-9; no clear D gene. This CDR3 has 13 residues. Germline V lookup: CDR1 SEHNR, CDR2 FQNEAQ (reference sequence). V shed 1 base and J shed 0 bases, with 4 bases lying between them. CDR3: CASSLEFSYEQYF. In DNA, the CDR3 is TGTGCCAGCAGCTTAGAGTTCTCCTACGAGCAGTACTTC.

This clonotype appeared many times. This chain uses TRBV7-8 with TRBJ2-7; 11 positions match TRBD2. The junction had 5 bases not matched to a gene; V was cut back by 6 bases and J by 7 bases. Looked up from germline, CDR1 is SGHVS and CDR2 is FQNEAQ. The CDR3 length is 13 residues. CDR3 bases: TGTGCCAGCAGAACAGTAGCGGGGGGGGAGCAGTACTTC. It specifies CASRTVAGGEQYF.

The chain employs TRBV25-1 and TRBJ2-7; TRBD1 matches 12 bases. Germline CDR1 reads MGHDK; CDR2 reads SYGVNS. CDR3 length: 13 residues. V trimming: 8 bases; J trimming: 5 bases; junction bases outside the gene matches: 4. The CDR3 sequence: CASAGTGGHEQYF. In nucleotides, the CDR3 is TGTGCCAGCGCCGGGACAGGGGGCCACGAGCAGTACTTC.

This clonotype has a handful of counts. J is TRBJ1-2 and V is TRBV29-1; D is perhaps TRBD1 (5 bases). The CDR3 is 14 residues long. Trimming left V 4 bases short and J 3 bases short, with 15 bases between. CDR1 is SQVTM and CDR2 is ANQGSEA in the germline V gene. CDR3 region: CSVGGGEDDYGYTF. The CDR3, as DNA: TGCAGCGTTGGGGGGGGGGAGGACGACTATGGCTACACCTTC. Based on the CDR3 plus reference TRBV29-1 and TRBJ1-2, the full variable domain is SAVISQKPSRDICQRGTSLTIQCQVDSQVTMMFWYRQQPGQSLTLIATANQGSEATYESGFVIDKFPISRPNLTFSTLTVSNMSPEDSSIYLCSVGGGEDDYGYTFGSGTRLTVV.

The CDR3 DNA is TGTGCCAGCAGTTACTCGCAGGGGGCCGGTCAGCCCCAGCATTTT. Translation gives CASSYSQGAGQPQHF. The V call is TRBV6-5, the J call TRBJ1-5; 8 nucleotides align to TRBD1. The J segment lost 6 bases and the V segment lost 0 bases, leaving 4 bases of the junction unmatched. CDR3 size: 15 residues. Germline values: CDR1 MNHEY, CDR2 SVGAGI.

This clonotype was counted only a few times. DNA for the CDR3: TGTGCCAGCAGTCCTCCCTGGGGCACTGAAGCTTTCTTT. Translated: CASSPPWGTEAFF. The chain joins TRBV7-2 to TRBJ1-1, with D hard to call. The CDR3 totals 13 residues. V lost 6 bases, J lost 4 bases, and 12 bases lay in between. Germline V lookup: CDR1 SGHTA, CDR2 FQGNSA.

This clonotype was found many times. The chain carries TRBV2 and TRBJ1-2; D remains ambiguous. From germline, CDR1 is SNHLY and CDR2 FYNNEI. The CDR3 runs 13 residues. With 2 bases removed from V and 4 bases from J, the gap between germline ends came to 8 bases. CDR3 sequence: CASSERQVYGYTF. CDR3 nucleotides: TGTGCCAGCAGTGAAAGGCAGGTCTATGGCTACACCTTC.

This sequence joins TRBV7-2 and TRBJ1-1; D is uncertain. V was pared by 1 base and J by 7 bases, with 10 bases between. The CDR3 extends over 13 amino acids. Germline lookup yields CDR1 SGHTA and CDR2 FQGNSA. The CDR3 is CASSLDPPGEAFF. The CDR3 nucleotides read TGTGCCAGCAGCTTAGACCCCCCCGGTGAAGCTTTCTTT.

Many counts were recorded for this clonotype. J is TRBJ1-2 and V is TRBV2; 7 positions agree with TRBD1. Germline V gene data show CDR1 as SNHLY and CDR2 as FYNNEI. V shed 6 bases and J 2 bases; nucleotides not matched to a gene: 3. This CDR3 spans 13 amino acids. CDR3 coding DNA: TGTGCCAGCAGCAGGGACAGCAACTATGGCTACACCTTC. Translated: CASSRDSNYGYTF. Variable domain in full (rest from reference TRBV2 and TRBJ1-2): EPEVTQTPSHQVTQMGQEVILRCVPISNHLYFYWYRQILGQKVEFLVSFYNNEISEKSEIFDDQFSVERPDGSNFTLKIRSTKLEDSAMYFCASSRDSNYGYTFGSGTRLTVV.

The chain carries TRBV2 and TRBJ1-6; D may be TRBD1 (6 bases). The germline V gene encodes CDR1 SNHLY and CDR2 FYNNEI. V was clipped by 6 bases and J by 8 bases, with 20 bases between them. The CDR3 length is 16 residues. CDR3 nucleotide sequence: TGTGCCAGCAGCTTTAACCTCGTCGGGGGCGATTCACCCCTCCACTTT. Protein: CASSFNLVGGDSPLHF.

Points on this clonotype: Without the conserved terminal phenylalanine or tryptophan, this CDR3 likely stems from a read error. No DNA is shown, since the ends of the CDR3 on it are uncertain; the CDR3 is the one TCRdb lists. V gene TRBV7-8 combines with J gene TRBJ1-6; the table's D call of TRBD1 was not tested on the DNA. Termini included, the CDR3 measures 8 amino acids. The germline V gene has CDR1 SGHVS and CDR2 FQNEAQ. The chain's CDR3 is CASSWGDV.

The chain uses TRBV19 and TRBJ1-2; 10 bases align to TRBD1. From germline, CDR1 is LNHDA and CDR2 SQIVND (reference sequence). CDR3 length: 13 residues. V shed 11 bases, J shed 7 bases, and the junction held 10 bases outside the gene matches. In DNA, the CDR3 is TGTGCCTTACGCGGGACAGGGGTCTCTGGCTACACCTTC. Translated: CALRGTGVSGYTF.

The rearrangement uses TRBV24-1 and TRBJ2-6; tentatively, D is TRBD1 (5 bases). Trimming removed 3 bases at V and 0 bases at J, with 8 bases between. This CDR3 region has 16 residues. Germline V CDR1 and CDR2: KGHDR, SFDVKD. CDR3 residues: CATSDPGYSGANVLTF. In DNA, the CDR3 is TGTGCCACCAGTGATCCAGGGTACTCTGGGGCCAACGTCCTGACTTTC.

There are a few counts of this clonotype. This chain connects TRBV9 to TRBJ2-5; possible D gene TRBD2, 6 bases. Germline CDR1 SGDLS, CDR2 YYNGEE. The CDR3 has 14 amino acids. V gave up 4 bases and J gave up 4 bases, with 14 bases separating them. CDR3 bases: TGTGCCAGCAGCCAAGATTCAGCGGGAGAGACCCAGTACTTC. Amino acids: CASSQDSAGETQYF.